What follows are 5 T cell receptor beta chains derived from one specimen sequenced in a study of blood T cell repertoires in COVID-19. Clones were read by immunoSEQ multiplex PCR, and TCRdb kept only the in-frame ones, dropping some. The sample lists about 110,000 clones, roughly 84% occurring once. The sequencing input was peripheral blood. These receptors all come from a human donor in a cohort sampled during active COVID-19.

The chain uses TRBV29-1 and TRBJ2-1, with 8 bases lining up with TRBD2. The ends lost 8 bases at V and 7 bases at J; junction bases unmatched: 16. This CDR3 region has 15 residues. Germline V CDR1 and CDR2: SQVTM, ANQGSEA. CDR3 loop: CSSKGGREVENEQFF. The CDR3 region has the DNA TGCAGCTCTAAAGGGGGGCGGGAGGTAGAGAATGAGCAGTTCTTC.

This CDR3 reads CASMEGRGEQFF. The CDR3, as DNA: TGTGCCAGCATGGAAGGTAGGGGTGAGCAGTTCTTC. V is TRBV25-1 and J is TRBJ2-1; tentative D call: TRBD1 (5 bases). CDR3 length equals 12 residues. Trimming removed 7 bases from V and 9 bases from J, with 13 bases in between. CDR1 and CDR2 from the germline V gene are MGHDK and SYGVNS.

This chain uses TRBV28 with TRBJ1-2; TRBD1 agrees at 8 bases. Germline-derived CDR1 and CDR2 are MDHEN and SYDVKM. Losses at the gene ends were 5 bases for V and 14 bases for J; bases not matched to a gene: 7. CDR3 length: 11 amino acids. CDR3 coding DNA: TGTGCCAGCAGTCTGACCCGGGACAGGACCTTC. Translated: CASSLTRDRTF.

This clone was seen more than once but under ten times. The rearrangement joins TRBV5-6 to TRBJ2-2; TRBD1 might be the D (6 bases). Trimming shortened V by 0 bases and J by 5 bases, and 11 bases separated the two germline ends. The CDR3 covers 15 residues. Germline V lookup: CDR1 SGHDT, CDR2 YYEEEE. The CDR3 DNA follows: TGTGCCAGCAGCTTGGGGCTAGGGACAACCGGGGAGCTGTTTTTT. Translated: CASSLGLGTTGELFF.

The rearrangement joins TRBV27 to TRBJ2-1; D is uncertain. Trimming left V 5 bases short and J 2 bases short, with 10 bases between. This CDR3 contains 14 residues. Germline values: CDR1 MNHEY, CDR2 SMNVEV (reference sequence). The CDR3 spells CASSQASPYNEQFF. The CDR3 region has the DNA TGTGCCAGCAGTCAGGCCTCGCCCTACAATGAGCAGTTCTTC.